The present entry profiles one TCR beta chain with its context. Its antigen is unidentified. Germline V CDR1 and CDR2: MNHEY, SMNVEV (reference sequence). The CDR3 runs to 12 residues. This table comes from immunoSEQ multiplex PCR, and its TCRdb copy is limited to in-frame clones, with some not included. This repertoire shows 1.5 million to 2.5 million clones, approximately 94% found once; its top ten account for roughly 1%. Cells designated naive CD8 were CD45RO-negative and were positively selected for CCR7, with terminally differentiated effector memory CD45RA+ cells excluded. These data belong to a study of shared clonotypes between healthy human individuals. Study-level information: Three CD4 naive, three CD4 memory, two CD8 naive and one CD8 memory plate were used per donor. General study results and limits: Researchers found naive subsets generally carried larger estimated richness than memory subsets. In several donors, around 4.8% of naive CD4 clonotypes appeared in common. Rarefaction showed that sequencing of sorted subsets was incomplete (despite large depth).

Sequencing was carried out using naive CD8+ T cells sorted from blood. The gene calls are TRBV27 and TRBJ2-1; a weak D match, TRBD1 (5 bases). This receptor was obtained from a man aged 18 to 35 in good health. This CDR3 is CAAGLTYNEQFF. Written as DNA, the CDR3 is TGTGCGGCAGGGCTGACCTACAATGAGCAGTTCTTC.